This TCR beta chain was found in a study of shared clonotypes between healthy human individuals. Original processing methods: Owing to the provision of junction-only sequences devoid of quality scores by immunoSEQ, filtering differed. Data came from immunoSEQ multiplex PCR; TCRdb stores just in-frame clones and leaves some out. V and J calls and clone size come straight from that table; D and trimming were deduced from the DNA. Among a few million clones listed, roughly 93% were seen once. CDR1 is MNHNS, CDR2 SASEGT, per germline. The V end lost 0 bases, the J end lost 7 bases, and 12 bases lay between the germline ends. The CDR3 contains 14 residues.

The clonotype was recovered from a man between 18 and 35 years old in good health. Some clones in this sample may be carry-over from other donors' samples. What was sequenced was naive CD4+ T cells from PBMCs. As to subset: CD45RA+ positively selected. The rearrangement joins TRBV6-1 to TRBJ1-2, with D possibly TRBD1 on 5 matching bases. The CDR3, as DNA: TGTGCCAGCAGTGAAGCGAGGGACTCTGGTGGCTACACCTTC. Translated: CASSEARDSGGYTF.